These 21 T cell receptor beta chains originate from one sample sequenced in a study of technical replicates of blood from several donors. The table came from immunoSEQ multiplex PCR; TCRdb's copy has only in-frame clones and leaves some out. The table includes around 78,000 clones, roughly 94% detected once. Sequencing was done on a sample of T cells isolated from PBMCs. These receptors were taken from a human donor in good health.

This rearrangement joins TRBV7-9 to TRBJ1-4; tentative D call: TRBD1 (6 bases). CDR1 and CDR2 (germline): SEHNR, FQNEAQ (reference sequence). V dropped 8 bases and J dropped 2 bases, with 12 bases sitting between them. This CDR3 is built from 14 residues. Written as DNA, the CDR3 is TGTGCCAGCCAGCACAGGGATACTAATGAAAAACTGTTTTTT. Translation gives CASQHRDTNEKLFF.

The rearrangement links TRBV6-6 to TRBJ2-1; 14 bases match TRBD2. The trim removed 5 bases at V and 10 bases at J, leaving 7 bases unmatched. This CDR3 region has 15 residues. Per the germline V gene, CDR1 is MNHNY and CDR2 is SVGAGI (reference sequence). The CDR3 coding sequence is TGTGCCAGCAGTACCGGACTAGCGGGAGGTTGGGAGCAGTTCTTC. Its translation is CASSTGLAGGWEQFF.

The CDR3 nucleotides read TGTGCCATCAGACCCCGCTTAGGGACAGGGTACCCCCGGCTTGGCTACACCTTC. This translates into CAIRPRLGTGYPRLGYTF. The chain joins TRBV10-3 to TRBJ1-2; 9 bases fit TRBD1. The J segment lost 7 bases and the V segment lost 6 bases, leaving 21 bases of the junction unmatched. CDR1 is ENHRY, CDR2 SYGVKD, per germline. CDR3 length equals 18 residues.

The chain links TRBV7-8 to TRBJ2-7, with D maybe TRBD1 (6 bases). The germline CDR1 and CDR2 sequences are SGHVS and FQNEAQ. The CDR3 length is 13 residues. V lost 3 bases and J 2 bases, leaving 8 bases between the germline ends. The CDR3 region is CASSLHRAYEQYF. The CDR3 DNA reads TGTGCCAGCAGCTTGCACAGGGCCTACGAGCAGTACTTC.

This clone showed up just once. The CDR3 DNA sequence: TGTGCCACCAGCCGTGGGCTTCAGTTTAACTACAATGAGCAGTTCTTC. Translation gives CATSRGLQFNYNEQFF. This rearrangement joins TRBV15 to TRBJ2-1; no clear D gene. Trimming shortened V by 5 bases and J by 3 bases, and 17 bases separated the two germline ends. In germline, CDR1 is LNHNV, CDR2 YYDKDF (reference sequence). This CDR3 spans 16 amino acids.

This clone has more than one count but fewer than ten. The chain combines TRBV11-2 with TRBJ2-7; 9 positions match TRBD1. CDR1 is SGHAT, CDR2 FQNNGV, per germline. The CDR3 has 15 residues. The V and J ends lost 6 bases and 1 base, in that order; junction bases with no gene match: 7. The CDR3 nucleotides are TGTGCCAGCAGAATTCCGGGACAGGGATCCTACGAGCAGTACTTC. It specifies CASRIPGQGSYEQYF. Supplemented by reference TRBV11-2 and TRBJ2-7, the full variable domain reads EAGVAQSPRYKIIEKRQSVAFWCNPISGHATLYWYQQILGQGPKLLIQFQNNGVVDDSQLPKDRFSAERLKGVDSTLKIQPAKLEDSAVYLCASRIPGQGSYEQYFGPGTRLTVT.

There are a few counts of this clone. The rearrangement joins TRBV11-2 to TRBJ2-1; a weak D match, TRBD2 (6 bases). In germline, CDR1 is SGHAT, CDR2 FQNNGV. Trimming removed 1 base from V and 1 base from J, with 11 bases in between. The CDR3 covers 16 residues. This CDR3 is CASSLGRARSYNEQFF. Written as DNA, the CDR3 is TGTGCCAGCAGCTTAGGGAGGGCTCGTTCCTACAATGAGCAGTTCTTC. Combining the CDR3 with reference TRBV11-2 and TRBJ2-1 gives the whole variable domain EAGVAQSPRYKIIEKRQSVAFWCNPISGHATLYWYQQILGQGPKLLIQFQNNGVVDDSQLPKDRFSAERLKGVDSTLKIQPAKLEDSAVYLCASSLGRARSYNEQFFGPGTRLTVL.

The genes are TRBV7-8 and TRBJ2-7; D is unclear. The length of the CDR3 is 16 residues. From germline, CDR1 is SGHVS and CDR2 FQNEAQ. Trimming took 8 bases from V and 3 from J, leaving 23 bases between them. In nucleotides, the CDR3 is TGTGCCAGCCAAGAAGCAAGCGAGTACACCGACTACGAGCAGTACTTC. Amino acids: CASQEASEYTDYEQYF.

The chain combines TRBV6-5 with TRBJ1-2, with 7 bases aligning to TRBD1. Germline CDR1 reads MNHEY; CDR2 reads SVGAGI. V lost 0 bases, J lost 5 bases, and 3 bases stayed unmatched. This CDR3 comprises 14 residues. The CDR3 sequence is CASSYSTGRYGYTF. The DNA of the CDR3 is TGTGCCAGCAGTTACTCGACAGGGAGATATGGCTACACCTTC.

This chain joins TRBV2 and TRBJ2-6, with D unclear. The CDR3 is made up of 12 amino acids. Germline loops: CDR1 SNHLY, CDR2 FYNNEI. V lost 7 bases and J 2 bases, leaving 3 bases between the germline ends. DNA of the CDR3: TGTGCCAGCATAACTGGGGCCAACGTCCTGACTTTC. It specifies CASITGANVLTF. Together with reference TRBV2 and TRBJ2-6, the CDR3 gives the full variable domain: EPEVTQTPSHQVTQMGQEVILRCVPISNHLYFYWYRQILGQKVEFLVSFYNNEISEKSEIFDDQFSVERPDGSNFTLKIRSTKLEDSAMYFCASITGANVLTFGAGSRLTVL.

Here the CDR3 DNA reads TGTGCCAGCAGTTTGTCCAGGGATCATTCCTATGGCTACACCTTC. Encoded protein: CASSLSRDHSYGYTF. This sequence joins TRBV27 and TRBJ1-2, with D maybe TRBD1 (5 bases). The CDR3 contains 15 residues. In germline, CDR1 is MNHEY, CDR2 SMNVEV (reference sequence). The ends were cut back, 3 bases at V and 4 bases at J, with 15 bases in the middle.

CDR3 amino acids: CASRKAGGAGGPHEQFF. The CDR3 DNA reads as TGCGCCAGCAGGAAAGCGGGTGGAGCGGGAGGGCCCCATGAGCAGTTCTTC. This rearrangement joins TRBV4-1 to TRBJ2-1, with 10 nucleotides matching TRBD2. The CDR3 loop spans 17 amino acids. Germline V CDR1 and CDR2: MGHRA, YSYEKL. Losses at the gene ends were 6 bases for V and 8 bases for J; bases not matched to a gene: 16.

The chain links TRBV9 to TRBJ2-7; 7 bases map to TRBD1. Germline CDR1 SGDLS, CDR2 YYNGEE. The CDR3 is 14 residues long. V shed 2 bases, J shed 4 bases, and the junction held 6 bases outside the gene matches. CDR3 nucleotide sequence: TGTGCCAGCAGCGTGTCGACAGGGAATTACGAGCAGTACTTC. Encoded protein: CASSVSTGNYEQYF.

The chain links TRBV5-8 to TRBJ2-6, with D perhaps TRBD1 (5 bases). Between the trimmed V and J ends, which lost 4 bases and 0 bases, there was a span of 14 bases. Germline V CDR1 and CDR2: SGHTS, YDEGEE. This CDR3 has 17 amino acids. Here the CDR3 reads CASSGQGSDSGANVLTF. The CDR3 coding sequence is TGTGCCAGCAGCGGTCAGGGATCCGACTCTGGGGCCAACGTCCTGACTTTC.

The DNA for the CDR3 is TGCGCCAGCAGTGATGTGATAGAAGGCACAGATACGCAGTATTTT. Its translation: CASSDVIEGTDTQYF. The chain employs TRBV10-1 and TRBJ2-3; the D is unclear. Germline V gene data show CDR1 as WNHNN and CDR2 as SYGVQD (reference sequence). Trimming removed 3 bases from V and 1 base from J, with 11 bases in between. The length of the CDR3 is 15 residues.

The genes are TRBV7-6 and TRBJ2-3; 10 bases are a match to TRBD1. The CDR3 runs to 15 residues. Per germline, CDR1 SGHVS and CDR2 FNYEAQ. J lost 3 bases, V lost 4 bases, and 4 bases had no gene match. The DNA of the CDR3 is TGTGCCAGCAGCTCCGGGACAGGGGCAACAGATACGCAGTATTTT. As protein: CASSSGTGATDTQYF.

The chain couples TRBV25-1 to TRBJ1-5; TRBD1 agrees at 10 bases. Germline CDR1 is MGHDK and CDR2 is SYGVNS. The CDR3 covers 15 residues. V lost 8 bases and J lost 4; bases outside the gene matches: 8. CDR3 sequence: CASSPGQGFNQPQHF. CDR3 bases: TGTGCCAGCTCTCCGGGACAGGGGTTTAATCAGCCCCAGCATTTT.

The V and J genes are TRBV29-1 and TRBJ1-4, with 7 nucleotides matching TRBD1. CDR1 and CDR2 from the germline V gene are SQVTM and ANQGSEA. This CDR3 has 14 residues. V lost 4 bases and J lost 1; bases outside the gene matches: 3. Here the CDR3 DNA reads TGCAGCGTTGCTGGGACAGAAACTAATGAAAAACTGTTTTTT. This encodes CSVAGTETNEKLFF.

The genes are TRBV29-1 and TRBJ2-4; 8 bases are a match to TRBD1. The junction had 20 bases not matched to a gene; V was cut back by 7 bases and J by 3 bases. The CDR3 runs to 18 residues. Per the germline V gene, CDR1 is SQVTM and CDR2 is ANQGSEA. The CDR3 protein is CSAVYRIRGLGNKNIQYF. The CDR3 nucleotides are TGCAGCGCCGTTTATCGGATCAGGGGGCTGGGTAACAAAAACATTCAGTACTTC.

The rearrangement uses TRBV27 and TRBJ2-5; a possible D gene is TRBD2 (5 bases). The CDR3 totals 15 residues. Trimming took off 2 bases at V and 2 bases at J, with 12 bases between the two ends. From germline, CDR1 is MNHEY and CDR2 SMNVEV (reference sequence). The CDR3 bases are TGTGCCAGCAGTTTAAAGGGCAGGACTCAAGAGACCCAGTACTTC. Amino acids: CASSLKGRTQETQYF.

CDR3 sequence: CASSFAFRGASNYGYTF. The CDR3 bases are TGTGCCAGCAGCTTCGCTTTCCGGGGGGCTTCGAACTATGGCTACACCTTC. V and J are TRBV7-9 and TRBJ1-2, with a possible D match to TRBD1 (6 bases). The germline gives CDR1 SEHNR, CDR2 FQNEAQ (reference sequence). Trimming took 3 bases from V and 2 from J, leaving 19 bases between them. The CDR3 covers 17 residues.